This T cell receptor beta chain derives from a study of cytotoxic CD8 clonotypes in ibrutinib-treated CLL. Some clones are missing from TCRdb's copy, which holds only in-frame ones; the method was immunoSEQ multiplex PCR. The sample holds 250,000 to 350,000 clones; about 72% are singletons and the top ten take around 5.3%. The V and J ends lost 10 bases and 4 bases respectively, with 14 bases between them. The CDR3 totals 12 residues. Germline CDR1 is MNHNY and CDR2 is SVGAGI (reference sequence). This chain joins TRBV6-6 and TRBJ2-7, with D perhaps TRBD2 (6 bases). This specimen was PBMCs, taken at disease progression, from a patient treated with ibrutinib. The sequence was obtained from a human donor with chronic lymphocytic leukemia. The CDR3 region is CATDGGIYEQYF. CDR3 in DNA: TGTGCCACCGATGGGGGGATATACGAGCAGTACTTC.